Described below is a single T cell receptor beta chain sequence and its context. This clonotype has at least ten counts. The target of this receptor is not known. The input lacks base qualities; no much larger clone sits a single base away. TCR beta CDR3 regions were amplified from RNA transcripts. The TCR CDR3 was subjected to a first round of RT-PCR using the HTBI primer set and the Qiagen OneStep RT-PCR kit. Libraries were constructed in a second round of multiplex PCR, after which size selection and purification were performed. The libraries were sequenced on an Illumina HiSeq2000 using paired-end 100 bp reads. The authors' pipeline ran thus. Raw data were processed with SOAPnuke, discarding reads with adapters, uncalled bases, mean Phred below 15, or no exact constant-primer or identifier match. COPE v1.2.5 was used to merge high-quality paired reads, and clonotypes were defined as unique nucleotide sequences. MiTCR v1.1 was used to align clonotypes to the IMGT TRBV, TRBD and TRBJ reference segments. The analysis included only V-J combinations with a frequency above 0.0001, which together covered 99% to 99.2% of the repertoires. The TCS score was defined as the ratio of F50 (clonal expansion) to E x V (chaos), calculated using BLOSUM62-based TCRdist between CDR3 peptides within each V-J. Welch's t-statistics and random forest reduced fewer than 550 V-J features to 13, which were used in a naive Bayes classifier (R e1071). TCRdb reprocessing: public reads trimmed at Q25 with fastp, clones called with MiXCR, in-frame beta chains kept. Rows are combined by CDR3 protein, so each entry shows the most common genes and DNA. It is TCRdb's table, rather than the study itself, that gives the V and J calls and clone size. Present in this sample are a few hundred thousand distinct CDR3 sequences, about 16% of which were seen just once. The top ten constitute about 31% of the sample.

A patient counted as having stable Graves' hyperthyroidism if no progression to ophthalmopathy occurred over 18 months of follow-up. Hyperthyroidism patients were aged 18 to 65 years and newly diagnosed, with disease duration of less than 2 months. Any patient with an uncontrolled infection, another autoimmune disease, pregnancy or lactation was excluded. Clinical symptoms, serum thyroxine and TRAb, thyroid ultrasound, and orbital computed tomography formed the basis for the diagnoses. PBMCs were isolated from approximately 10 ml of fresh peripheral blood by Ficoll-Paque density gradient centrifugation. Total RNA was extracted with Trizol reagent, and quality was checked on an Agilent 2100 Bioanalyzer. The data stem from a study of T cells in Graves' hyperthyroidism and ophthalmopathy (dated 2019 in TCRdb). Looking at the study overall: Peripheral blood was sampled at the time of initial diagnosis, prior to any treatment. TCR V-J signatures able to tell the groups apart were searched for in a discovery cohort of 90 to 100 patients, of whom more than 40 had Graves' ophthalmopathy and 55 to 60 had stable Graves' hyperthyroidism. Prospective prediction of ophthalmopathy was tested in an independent validation cohort consisting of some 19 hyperthyroidism patients and 15 to 17 patients who later progressed to ophthalmopathy. For training and testing, the 95 to 100 patients in the discovery cohort were randomly divided in a 7:3 ratio. In addition, the study compared T-cell repertoires in thyroid tissue and in blood from a handful of Graves' hyperthyroidism patients. After blood sampling, hyperthyroidism patients were treated with methimazole at a starting dose of 30 mg daily, and ophthalmopathy patients were treated with high-dose intravenous methylprednisolone. According to the paper, TCR Vbeta CDR3 sequencing was carried out on some 130 peripheral blood samples, which came from more than 40 ophthalmopathy, around 74 hyperthyroidism and roughly 17 progressor patients. The paper's findings and limits, for the study overall: A 13 V-J signature model separated ophthalmopathy from stable hyperthyroidism, with 87.88% sensitivity and 81.08% specificity in cross-validation and 80%/75% in testing. No statistical method was used to fix the sample size in advance, and group allocation was not hidden from the investigators. Blood samples also contained most of the expanded thyroid clonotypes (frequency above 0.001), which suggests that blood repertoires may reflect thyroid immune responses. In validation, the model predicted progression to ophthalmopathy with over 65% sensitivity and about 73% specificity, a median of 6.5 months before onset.

According to the germline V gene (reference sequence), CDR1 reads DFQATT and CDR2 reads SNEGSKA. V lost 0 bases and J lost 2 bases, and the count of bases not matched to a germline gene is 6. Including the terminal cysteine and phenylalanine, the CDR3 comprises 16 residues. Only the CDR3 DNA stays, 48 bases, in frame from base 1. The sequence was collected from a woman younger than 45 with Graves' hyperthyroidism. The sequencing input was blood. The sequence links TRBV20-1 to TRBJ2-7, with TRBD1 matching 11 junction bases. CDR3 reads: CSARDGGTGGTYEQYF. The DNA sequence reads TGCAGTGCTAGAGATGGGGGGACAGGGGGGACCTACGAGCAGTACTTC.